These 12 T cell receptor beta chains originate from one sample sequenced in a study of shared clonotypes between healthy human individuals. Profiling relied on immunoSEQ multiplex PCR, and the TCRdb table lists in-frame clones only, not all of them. The sample contains approximately 1.5 million clones, 95% to 99% of which appear only once. Sequenced material: naive CD4+ T cells sorted from blood. As for subset: CD45RA+ positively selected. Receptors originate from a man aged 25 to 45 in good health.

The gene calls are TRBV27 and TRBJ1-2, with D perhaps matching TRBD1 (6 bases). V gave up 3 bases and J gave up 7 bases, with 9 bases separating them. The CDR3 is 12 residues long. Germline V gives CDR1 MNHEY, CDR2 SMNVEV (reference sequence). CDR3 amino acids: CASSFRGTGYTF. The CDR3 region has the DNA TGTGCCAGCAGTTTCAGGGGAACTGGCTACACCTTC.

This chain links TRBV11-3 with TRBJ2-1; weak D call: TRBD2 (5 bases). The CDR3 covers 13 residues. The V gene's germline CDR1 is SGHNT and CDR2 YENEEA. V was cut by 1 base and J by 9 bases, with 10 bases left in between. The CDR3, as DNA: TGTGCCAGCAGCTTAGTGAGGGCGGGTGAGCAGTTCTTC. Translated, it gives CASSLVRAGEQFF.

This chain links TRBV9 with TRBJ1-1; D ambiguous. V was cut by 4 bases and J by 8 bases, with 12 bases left in between. CDR1 is SGDLS, CDR2 YYNGEE, per germline. The CDR3 runs to 12 residues. CDR3 nucleotide sequence: TGTGCCAGCAGCACAACCGGGCACGAAGCTTTCTTT. Protein: CASSTTGHEAFF.

This chain joins TRBV5-6 and TRBJ1-4; 10 bases map to TRBD1. The CDR3 sequence is 16 residues long. V was pared by 5 bases and J by 4 bases, with 8 bases of the junction left unmatched. Germline CDR1 SGHDT, CDR2 YYEEEE. The chain's CDR3 is CASSPGTGALNEKLFF. The DNA for the CDR3 is TGTGCCAGCAGTCCCGGGACAGGGGCACTTAATGAAAAACTGTTTTTT. Drawing the rest from reference TRBV5-6 and TRBJ1-4, the complete variable domain is DAGVTQSPTHLIKTRGQQVTLRCSPKSGHDTVSWYQQALGQGPQFIFQYYEEEERQRGNFPDRFSGHQFPNYSSELNVNALLLGDSALYLCASSPGTGALNEKLFFGSGTQLSVL.

V and J are TRBV29-1 and TRBJ2-1, with 9 bases aligning to TRBD2. V dropped 7 bases and J dropped 0; count of bases not matched to a gene: 4. The CDR3 covers 14 residues. Per the germline V gene, CDR1 is SQVTM and CDR2 is ANQGSEA. CDR3 in DNA: TGCAGCGCCGTTAGCGGGAGCTCCTACAATGAGCAGTTCTTC. Encoded protein: CSAVSGSSYNEQFF.

The rearrangement links TRBV7-3 to TRBJ2-1, with D unresolved. Trimming took 5 bases from V and 4 from J, leaving 18 bases between them. This CDR3 contains 16 residues. Per germline, CDR1 SGHTA and CDR2 FQGTGA. For the CDR3, the DNA is TGTGCCAGCAGCGGACCGACGGGTACTGAGTACAATGAGCAGTTCTTC. It encodes CASSGPTGTEYNEQFF.

The CDR3 DNA reads as TGTGCCAGCAGTACGGACAGGGGGCGAAATCAGCCCCAGCATTTT. Encoded protein: CASSTDRGRNQPQHF. This chain connects TRBV6-5 to TRBJ1-5; 11 nucleotides agree with TRBD1. Trimming cost V 5 bases and J 4 bases; bases outside gene matches: 4. Germline CDR1 is MNHEY and CDR2 is SVGAGI. This CDR3 is built from 15 residues.

The rearrangement links TRBV11-2 to TRBJ2-4; D is unclear. Germline lookup yields CDR1 SGHAT and CDR2 FQNNGV. The length of the CDR3 is 17 residues. V lost 1 base, J lost 0 bases, and 13 bases lay in between. The CDR3 region is CASSLAPPGLAKNIQYF. The CDR3 DNA reads TGTGCCAGCAGCTTAGCCCCCCCAGGTTTAGCCAAAAACATTCAGTACTTC.

The rearrangement links TRBV14 to TRBJ2-7; D is possibly TRBD1 or TRBD2 (5 bases each). This CDR3 has 16 amino acids. Germline-derived CDR1 and CDR2 are SGHDN and FVKESK. Deletions cut 0 bases from V and 6 bases from J, with 18 bases between. CDR3 coding DNA: TGTGCCAGCAGCCAAGATGCCCCGGGGCCCCCTATCGAGCAGTACTTC. Encoded protein: CASSQDAPGPPIEQYF.

The chain uses TRBV11-2 and TRBJ2-2, with a weak D call TRBD2 (6 bases). The CDR3 has 16 amino acids. The germline gives CDR1 SGHAT, CDR2 FQNNGV. The V end was cut by 5 bases, the J end by 4 bases, with 17 bases between. CDR3 sequence (DNA): TGTGCCAGCAGCCCCTTCCTGGTCGGGGGCACCGGGGAGCTGTTTTTT. Encoded protein: CASSPFLVGGTGELFF.

CDR3 nucleotides: TGTGCCAGTGGGGGCAGCATTATGAACACTGAAGCTTTCTTT. Its protein is CASGGSIMNTEAFF. The chain links TRBV19 to TRBJ1-1, with a weak D call TRBD1 (6 bases). This CDR3 region has 14 residues. CDR1 and CDR2 (germline): LNHDA, SQIVND (reference sequence). V lost 8 bases and J 0 bases, leaving 13 bases between the germline ends.

This rearrangement joins TRBV15 to TRBJ1-1; maybe TRBD1 (6 bases). The V end lost 7 bases, the J end lost 1 base, and 13 bases lay between the germline ends. The CDR3 contains 14 residues. In germline, CDR1 is LNHNV, CDR2 YYDKDF (reference sequence). In nucleotides, the CDR3 is TGTGCCACCAAAACGGGACACCAGAACACTGAAGCTTTCTTT. This sequence encodes CATKTGHQNTEAFF.